This TCR beta chain was sequenced in a study of CD8 T cells in ankylosing spondylitis. Each TCR beta library was made by quantitative 5'-RACE that incorporated molecular barcodes. TCRdb ran MiXCR on the 5' RACE reads and lists one entry per CDR3 protein. The data contain approximately 400,000 distinct CDR3 sequences, roughly 15% of them seen just once; the ten biggest clones take up 0.85% to 1.3%. The CDR3 has 14 residues. The germline V gene has CDR1 MNHEY and CDR2 SMNVEV (reference sequence). The V and J ends lost 6 bases and 1 base respectively, with 11 bases between them. This clonotype was observed once. As yet, its antigen is unknown. Study-wide results and limits: Earlier work had already found some motif variants in reactive arthritis synovial fluid and blood. A motif in TCR beta, a set of under ten highly homologous variants, appeared characteristic of ankylosing spondylitis blood. Reportedly, significant enrichment of disease-linked clones occurred in matched ankylosing spondylitis synovial fluid. The authors found the disease-linked clones to be CD8+ and relatively rare in peripheral blood.

Source material: blood, either unsorted or a sorted T cell fraction (not recorded which). This clonotype originated in a male donor with ankylosing spondylitis. V usage is TRBV27 and J usage is TRBJ2-3; perhaps TRBD2 as D (5 bases). CDR3 DNA sequence: TGTGCCAGCAGCCGCGGACTCCGCACAGATACGCAGTATTTT. Protein sequence: CASSRGLRTDTQYF.